Listed below are T cell receptor beta chains from one sample, sequenced in a study of blood T cells in healthy people across ages. TCRdb recomputed calls from the 5' RACE reads with MiXCR, one row per CDR3 protein. The table records around 800,000 distinct CDR3 sequences, approximately 24% of them present only once. The data were also submitted as part of a second study, on T cells of mothers and their children.

Sequenced: blood. The source is a boy between 10 and 17 years old in good health. Each CDR3 is given with its conserved first and last residue. Each record gives: V gene, CDR3 protein.

TRBV6-1 CASSEASGTGYTF
TRBV6-1 CAFRGTGANYGYTF
TRBV24-1 CATSDHDPFEQYF
TRBV15 CATSGRTSFQETQYF
TRBV2 CASSLYRGENEKLFF
TRBV20-1 CSARDKREKAGEKLFF
TRBV29-1 CSVEDRGYEQYF
TRBV27 CASSLRGEGTEAFF
TRBV11-2 CASGLGGADDGPQHF
TRBV6-5 CASSSPAGEQYF
TRBV20-1 CSASGQGLSYEQYF
TRBV11-2 CASSLDLRGKSNYGYTF
TRBV29-1 CSVAEDPYEQYF